The clone carrying this TCR beta chain was seen a single time. Trimming left V 7 bases short and J 2 bases short, with 10 bases between. The CDR3 runs to 13 residues. The record originates from a study of blood T cell repertoires in COVID-19. Data came from immunoSEQ multiplex PCR; TCRdb stores just in-frame clones and leaves some out. This table holds approximately 70,000 clones, about 85% found once. This chain uses TRBV12-3 or TRBV12-4 with TRBJ2-3; D is undetermined. The receptor comes from a woman older than 75 with active or convalescent COVID-19. Sequencing was carried out using peripheral blood. The CDR3 is CASTLISTDTQYF. Here the CDR3 DNA reads TGTGCCAGCACCCTTATATCCACAGATACGCAGTATTTT.